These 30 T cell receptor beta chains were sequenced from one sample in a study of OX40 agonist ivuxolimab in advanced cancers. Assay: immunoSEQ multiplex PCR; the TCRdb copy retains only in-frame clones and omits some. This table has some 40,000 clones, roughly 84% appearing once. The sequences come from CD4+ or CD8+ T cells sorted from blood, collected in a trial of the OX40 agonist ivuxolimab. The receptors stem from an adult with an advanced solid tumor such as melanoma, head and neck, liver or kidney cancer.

The CDR3 loop is CAWGESYNEQFF. The CDR3 DNA reads as TGTGCCTGGGGGGAATCCTACAATGAGCAGTTCTTC. The rearrangement links TRBV30 to TRBJ2-1; the D is unclear. The CDR3 has 12 residues. The germline V gene has CDR1 GTSNPN and CDR2 SVGIG (reference sequence). V dropped 5 bases and J dropped 1 base, with 6 bases sitting between them.

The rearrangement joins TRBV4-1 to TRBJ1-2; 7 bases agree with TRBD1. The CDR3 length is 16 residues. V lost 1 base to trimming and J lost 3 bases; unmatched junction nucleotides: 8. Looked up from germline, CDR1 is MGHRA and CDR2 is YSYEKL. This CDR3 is CASSQVSDRVDYGYTF. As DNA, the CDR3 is TGCGCCAGCAGCCAAGTATCAGACAGGGTGGACTATGGCTACACCTTC.

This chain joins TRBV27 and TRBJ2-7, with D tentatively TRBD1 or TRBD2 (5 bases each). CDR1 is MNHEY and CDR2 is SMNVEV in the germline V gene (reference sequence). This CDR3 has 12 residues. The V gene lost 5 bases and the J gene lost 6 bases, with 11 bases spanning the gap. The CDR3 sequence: CASSRGRGEQYF. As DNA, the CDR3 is TGTGCCAGCAGTCGGGGCCGGGGCGAGCAGTACTTC.

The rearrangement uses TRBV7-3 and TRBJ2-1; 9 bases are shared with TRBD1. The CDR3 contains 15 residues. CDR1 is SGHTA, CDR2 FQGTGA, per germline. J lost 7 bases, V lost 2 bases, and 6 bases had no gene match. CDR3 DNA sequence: TGTGCCAGCAGCTTAGGACAGGGGTATCGGAATGAGCAGTTCTTC. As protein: CASSLGQGYRNEQFF. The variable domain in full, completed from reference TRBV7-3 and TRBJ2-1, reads GAGVSQTPSNKVTEKGKYVELRCDPISGHTALYWYRQSLGQGPEFLIYFQGTGAADDSGLPNDRFFAVRPEGSVSTLKIQRTERGDSAVYLCASSLGQGYRNEQFFGPGTRLTVL.

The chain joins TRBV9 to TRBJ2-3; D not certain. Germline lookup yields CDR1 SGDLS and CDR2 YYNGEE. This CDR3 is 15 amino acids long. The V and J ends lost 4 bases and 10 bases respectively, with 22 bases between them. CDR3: CASSPTVTIQKAQYF. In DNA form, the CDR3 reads TGTGCCAGCAGCCCGACGGTGACAATTCAAAAGGCGCAGTATTTT. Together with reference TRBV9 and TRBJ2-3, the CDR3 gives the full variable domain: DSGVTQTPKHLITATGQRVTLRCSPRSGDLSVYWYQQSLDQGLQFLIQYYNGEERAKGNILERFSAQQFPDLHSELNLSSLELGDSALYFCASSPTVTIQKAQYFGPGTRLTVL.

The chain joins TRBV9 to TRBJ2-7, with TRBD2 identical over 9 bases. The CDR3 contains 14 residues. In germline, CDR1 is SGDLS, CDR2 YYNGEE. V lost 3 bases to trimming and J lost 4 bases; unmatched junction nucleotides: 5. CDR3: CASSGREGQYEQYF. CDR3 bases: TGTGCCAGCAGCGGGCGGGAGGGCCAGTACGAGCAGTACTTC. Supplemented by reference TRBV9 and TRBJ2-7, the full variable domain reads DSGVTQTPKHLITATGQRVTLRCSPRSGDLSVYWYQQSLDQGLQFLIQYYNGEERAKGNILERFSAQQFPDLHSELNLSSLELGDSALYFCASSGREGQYEQYFGPGTRLTVT.

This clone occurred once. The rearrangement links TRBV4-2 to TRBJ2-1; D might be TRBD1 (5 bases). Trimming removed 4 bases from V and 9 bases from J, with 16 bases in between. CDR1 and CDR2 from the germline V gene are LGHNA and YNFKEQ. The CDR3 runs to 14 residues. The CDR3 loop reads CASSLVDEGAEQFF. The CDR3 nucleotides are TGTGCCAGCAGCCTCGTGGACGAAGGGGCTGAGCAGTTCTTC.

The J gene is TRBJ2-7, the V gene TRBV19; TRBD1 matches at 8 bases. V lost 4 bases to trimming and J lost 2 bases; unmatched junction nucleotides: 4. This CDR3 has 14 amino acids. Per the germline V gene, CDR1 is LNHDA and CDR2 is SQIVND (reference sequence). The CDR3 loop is CASSTPTGAYEQYF. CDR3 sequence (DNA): TGTGCCAGTAGTACTCCGACAGGGGCCTACGAGCAGTACTTC.

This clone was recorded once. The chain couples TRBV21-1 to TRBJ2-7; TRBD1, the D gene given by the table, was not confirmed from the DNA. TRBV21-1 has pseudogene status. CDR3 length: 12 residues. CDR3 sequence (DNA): TGTGCCAGCAGCCCTCTTTCCAGCGAGCAGTACTTC. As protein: CASSPLSSEQYF.

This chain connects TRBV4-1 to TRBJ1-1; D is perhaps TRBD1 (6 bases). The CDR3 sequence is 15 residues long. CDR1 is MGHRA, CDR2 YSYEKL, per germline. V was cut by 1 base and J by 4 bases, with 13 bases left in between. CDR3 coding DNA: TGCGCCAGCAGCCAAGCCGCCGAAGGGGGCACTGAAGCTTTCTTT. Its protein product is CASSQAAEGGTEAFF.

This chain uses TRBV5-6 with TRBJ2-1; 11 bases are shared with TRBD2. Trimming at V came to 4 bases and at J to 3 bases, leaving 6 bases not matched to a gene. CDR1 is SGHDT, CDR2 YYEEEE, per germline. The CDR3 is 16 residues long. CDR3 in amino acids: CASSPPGLADYNEQFF. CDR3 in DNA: TGTGCCAGCAGCCCCCCGGGACTAGCGGACTACAATGAGCAGTTCTTC.

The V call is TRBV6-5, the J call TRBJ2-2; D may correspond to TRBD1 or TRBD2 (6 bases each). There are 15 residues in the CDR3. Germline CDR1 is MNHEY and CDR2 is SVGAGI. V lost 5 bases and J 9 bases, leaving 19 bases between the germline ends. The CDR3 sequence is CASSPPGAQLWELFF. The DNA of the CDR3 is TGTGCCAGCAGTCCCCCGGGGGCTCAACTCTGGGAGCTGTTTTTT.

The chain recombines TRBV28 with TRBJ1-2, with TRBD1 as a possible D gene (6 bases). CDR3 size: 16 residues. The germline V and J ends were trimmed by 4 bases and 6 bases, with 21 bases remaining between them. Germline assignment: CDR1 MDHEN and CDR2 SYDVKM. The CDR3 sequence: CASSSSHFKGVDGYTF. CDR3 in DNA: TGTGCCAGCAGTTCTTCCCACTTTAAGGGGGTGGATGGCTACACCTTC.

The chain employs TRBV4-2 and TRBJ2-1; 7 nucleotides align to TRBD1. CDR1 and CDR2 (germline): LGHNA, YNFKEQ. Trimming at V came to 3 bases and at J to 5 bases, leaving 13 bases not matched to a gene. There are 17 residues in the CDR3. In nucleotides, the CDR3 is TGTGCCAGCAGCCACCCTACAACCGGGACAGAAGACAATGAGCAGTTCTTC. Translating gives CASSHPTTGTEDNEQFF.

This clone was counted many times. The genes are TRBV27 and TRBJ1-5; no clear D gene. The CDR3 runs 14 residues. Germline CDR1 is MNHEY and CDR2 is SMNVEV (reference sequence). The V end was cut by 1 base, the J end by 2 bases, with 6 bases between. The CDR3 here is CASSLYLGNQPQHF. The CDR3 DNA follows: TGTGCCAGCAGTTTATATCTGGGCAATCAGCCCCAGCATTTT.

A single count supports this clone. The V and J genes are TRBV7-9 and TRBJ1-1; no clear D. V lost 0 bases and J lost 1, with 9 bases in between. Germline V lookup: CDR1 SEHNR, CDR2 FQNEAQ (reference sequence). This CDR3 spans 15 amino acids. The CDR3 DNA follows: TGTGCCAGCAGCTTAGCCGTACTCAGGAACACTGAAGCTTTCTTT. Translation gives CASSLAVLRNTEAFF.

The CDR3 is CASSQVTSGGSYQETQYF. The CDR3 DNA reads as TGCGCCAGCAGCCAAGTTACTAGCGGGGGGTCGTACCAAGAGACCCAGTACTTC. The rearrangement links TRBV4-3 to TRBJ2-5; 12 nucleotides line up with TRBD2. The CDR3 runs to 18 residues. Germline CDR1 reads LGHNA; CDR2 reads YSLEER. J lost 0 bases, V lost 1 base, and 6 bases had no gene match.

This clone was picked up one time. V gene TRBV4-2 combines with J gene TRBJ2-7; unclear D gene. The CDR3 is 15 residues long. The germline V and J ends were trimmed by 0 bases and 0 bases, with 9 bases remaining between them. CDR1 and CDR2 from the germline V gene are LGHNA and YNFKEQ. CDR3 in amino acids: CASSQDRSSSYEQYF. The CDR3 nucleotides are TGTGCCAGCAGCCAAGATCGTTCTAGCTCCTACGAGCAGTACTTC.

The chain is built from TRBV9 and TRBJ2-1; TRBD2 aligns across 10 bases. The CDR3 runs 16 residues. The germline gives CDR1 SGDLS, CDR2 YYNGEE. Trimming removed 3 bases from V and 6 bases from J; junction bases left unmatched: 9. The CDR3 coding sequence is TGTGCCAGCAGCGGCGCCCCTAGCGGGGGTGGCAATGAGCAGTTCTTC. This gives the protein CASSGAPSGGGNEQFF.

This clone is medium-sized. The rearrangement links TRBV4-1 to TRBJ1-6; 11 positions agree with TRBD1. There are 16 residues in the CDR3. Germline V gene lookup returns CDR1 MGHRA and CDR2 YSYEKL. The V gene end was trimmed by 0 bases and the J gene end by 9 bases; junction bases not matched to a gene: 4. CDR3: CASSQETGTGGSPLHF. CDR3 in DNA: TGCGCCAGCAGCCAAGAAACCGGGACAGGGGGTTCACCCCTCCACTTT.

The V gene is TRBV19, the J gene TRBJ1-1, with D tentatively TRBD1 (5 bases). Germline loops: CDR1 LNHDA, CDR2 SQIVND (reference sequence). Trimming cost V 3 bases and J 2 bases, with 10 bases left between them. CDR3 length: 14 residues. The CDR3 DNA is TGTGCCAGTAGTATTGGGGGGGGAAACACTGAAGCTTTCTTT. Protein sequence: CASSIGGGNTEAFF.

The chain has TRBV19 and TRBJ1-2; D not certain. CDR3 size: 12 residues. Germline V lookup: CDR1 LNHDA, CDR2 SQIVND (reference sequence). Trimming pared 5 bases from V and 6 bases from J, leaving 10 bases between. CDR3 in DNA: TGTGCCAGTAGTGTCGCGGCGAATGGCTACACCTTC. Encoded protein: CASSVAANGYTF.

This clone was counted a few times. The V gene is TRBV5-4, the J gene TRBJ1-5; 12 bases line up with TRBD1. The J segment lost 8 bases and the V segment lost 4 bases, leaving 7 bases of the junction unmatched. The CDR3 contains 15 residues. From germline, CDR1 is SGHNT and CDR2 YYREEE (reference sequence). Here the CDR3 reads CASSRGTGGTEPQHF. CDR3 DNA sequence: TGTGCCAGCAGCCGTGGGACAGGGGGCACGGAGCCCCAGCATTTT.

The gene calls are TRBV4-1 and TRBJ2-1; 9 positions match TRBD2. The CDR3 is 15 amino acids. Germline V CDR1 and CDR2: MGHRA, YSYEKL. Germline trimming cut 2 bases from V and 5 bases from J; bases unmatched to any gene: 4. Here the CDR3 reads CASSQFAGGNNEQFF. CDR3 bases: TGCGCCAGCAGCCAATTTGCGGGGGGGAACAATGAGCAGTTCTTC.

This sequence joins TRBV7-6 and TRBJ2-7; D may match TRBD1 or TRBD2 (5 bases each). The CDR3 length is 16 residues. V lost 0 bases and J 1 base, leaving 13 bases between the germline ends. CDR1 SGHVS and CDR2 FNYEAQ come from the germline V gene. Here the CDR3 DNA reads TGTGCCAGCAGCTTAGCCGAAGGGACGGTTTCCTACGAGCAGTACTTC. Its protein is CASSLAEGTVSYEQYF.

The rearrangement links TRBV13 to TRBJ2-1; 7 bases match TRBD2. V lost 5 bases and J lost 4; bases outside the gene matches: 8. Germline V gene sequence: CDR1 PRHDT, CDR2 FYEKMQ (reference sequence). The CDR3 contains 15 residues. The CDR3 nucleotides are TGTGCCAGCAGCCCAGCGGGGAGAGGTTACAATGAGCAGTTCTTC. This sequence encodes CASSPAGRGYNEQFF.

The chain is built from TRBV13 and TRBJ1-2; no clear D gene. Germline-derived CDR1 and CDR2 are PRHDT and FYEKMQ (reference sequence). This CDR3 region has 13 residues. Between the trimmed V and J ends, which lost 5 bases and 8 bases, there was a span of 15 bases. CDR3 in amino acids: CASSPPESFGYTF. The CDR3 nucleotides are TGTGCCAGCAGCCCGCCGGAATCTTTCGGCTACACCTTC.

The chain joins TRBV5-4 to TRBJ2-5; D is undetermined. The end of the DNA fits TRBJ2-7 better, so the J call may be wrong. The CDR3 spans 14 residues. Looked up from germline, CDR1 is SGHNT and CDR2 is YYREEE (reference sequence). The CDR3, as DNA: TGTGCCAGCAGCTTGGAACTCCGGCCCTACGAGCAGTACTTC. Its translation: CASSLELRPYEQYF.

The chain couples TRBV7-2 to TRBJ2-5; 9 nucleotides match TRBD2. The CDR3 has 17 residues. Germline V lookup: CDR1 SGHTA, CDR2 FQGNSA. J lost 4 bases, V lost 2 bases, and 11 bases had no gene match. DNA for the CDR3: TGTGCCAGCAGCTTACCCCTGAGTAGCGGGGGAGGAGAGACCCAGTACTTC. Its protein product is CASSLPLSSGGGETQYF.

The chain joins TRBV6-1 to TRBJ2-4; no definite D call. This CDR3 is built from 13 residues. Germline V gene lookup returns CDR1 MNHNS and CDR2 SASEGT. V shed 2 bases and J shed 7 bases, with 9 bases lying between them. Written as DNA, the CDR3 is TGTGCCAGCAGTGAACGGCCGTGGAACATTCAGTACTTC. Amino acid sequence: CASSERPWNIQYF.